This T cell receptor (beta chain) was documented in a study of cytomegalovirus exposure and HLA in healthy donors. Across the whole study: A prior study identified just under 120 million unique TCR beta sequences from about 180 million T cells. The study's findings and limits: Exclusion as indistinguishable affected some V segments, including TRBV6-2 and TRBV6-3.

For this clone: No antigen is known for it.

PCR amplification relied on 60 Vbeta primers (plus 13 Jbeta primers). The protocol was immunoSEQ multiplex PCR, while the TCRdb copy is restricted to in-frame clones and leaves out a portion. The profile shows approximately 90,000 clones, over 65% of them singletons. The CDR3 extends over 16 amino acids. CDR1 SEHNR and CDR2 FQNEAQ come from the germline V gene (reference sequence). After removal of 4 bases from V and 7 bases from J, the junction contained 14 bases not matched to a gene. The TCR originated in a man aged 35 to 55 in good health and CMV-seronegative. The chain links TRBV7-9 to TRBJ2-5; 8 positions agree with TRBD1. What was sequenced was PBMCs. This chain's CDR3 is CASSSQTGASFGTQYF. The CDR3 coding sequence is TGTGCCAGCAGCTCACAGACAGGGGCATCCTTTGGGACCCAGTACTTC.